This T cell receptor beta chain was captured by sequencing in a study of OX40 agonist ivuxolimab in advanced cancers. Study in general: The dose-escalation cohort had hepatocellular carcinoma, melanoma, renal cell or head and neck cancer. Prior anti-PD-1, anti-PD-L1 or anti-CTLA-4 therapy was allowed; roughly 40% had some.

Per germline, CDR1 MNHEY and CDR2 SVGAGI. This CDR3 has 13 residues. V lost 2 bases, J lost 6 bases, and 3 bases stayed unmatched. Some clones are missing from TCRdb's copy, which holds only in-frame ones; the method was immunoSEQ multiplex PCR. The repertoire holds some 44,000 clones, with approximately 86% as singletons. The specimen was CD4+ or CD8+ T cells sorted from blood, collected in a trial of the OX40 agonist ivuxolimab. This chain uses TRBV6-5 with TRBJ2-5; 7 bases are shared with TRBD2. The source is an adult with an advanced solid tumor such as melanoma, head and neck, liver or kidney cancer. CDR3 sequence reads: CASSYREDQTQYF. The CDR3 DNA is TGTGCCAGCAGTTACCGGGAGGACCAGACCCAGTACTTC.